Described below is a single T cell receptor beta chain sequence and its context. Original data processing: By means of reference gene primer amplification, nucleated cell counts were estimated. This table comes from immunoSEQ multiplex PCR, and its TCRdb copy is limited to in-frame clones, with some not included. Clonal size and the V and J genes are those of that table, whereas D and trimming came from the DNA. This sample has about 220,000 clones; approximately 92% occur once, and the top ten carry approximately 3.4%. The sample comes from a study of blood T cell repertoires in COVID-19. Across the whole study: The United States, Italy and Spain were the sources of the acute and convalescent COVID-19 samples. The analysed material was cDNA or gDNA that came from T cells, B-cell-depleted T cells, or PBMCs.

V lost 2 bases, J lost 5 bases, and 9 bases lay in between. The CDR3 sequence is 13 residues long. Germline loops: CDR1 WNHNN, CDR2 SYGVQD (reference sequence). The material sequenced was PBMCs or T cells enriched from blood (not recorded which). This chain uses TRBV10-1 with TRBJ2-5, with a weak D call TRBD1 (6 bases). The receptor was derived from a woman aged 18-29 years in a cohort exposed to, infected with or recovered from COVID-19 (not recorded which). The CDR3, as DNA: TGCGCCAGCAGTGAGCCAGGGGAGGAGACCCAGTACTTC. This codes for CASSEPGEETQYF.